The 30 T cell receptor beta chains presented below share a single source sample, sequenced in a study of PD-L1 blockade in urothelial cancer. Sequencing was performed with immunoSEQ multiplex PCR; in TCRdb, only in-frame clones are kept and a portion is missing. Of approximately 110,000 clones in the sample, around 82% are singletons; the top ten hold about 2.4%. The sequencing here drew on PBMCs, taken around atezolizumab (anti-PD-L1) treatment. These receptors were obtained from a middle-aged man with urothelial cancer.

The V gene is TRBV7-2, the J gene TRBJ2-5, with D possibly being TRBD1 (5 bases). The V end lost 0 bases, the J end lost 4 bases, and 15 bases lay between the germline ends. This CDR3 contains 16 residues. Germline V gives CDR1 SGHTA, CDR2 FQGNSA. The CDR3 DNA follows: TGTGCCAGCAGCTTAGCGGCAGGGCCGGTAGGAGAGACCCAGTACTTC. Its translation: CASSLAAGPVGETQYF.

The rearrangement links TRBV6-1 to TRBJ1-1; D not resolved. Trimming removed 6 bases at V and 4 bases at J, with 12 bases between. Germline V lookup: CDR1 MNHNS, CDR2 SASEGT. The length of the CDR3 is 13 residues. CDR3 sequence (DNA): TGTGCCAGCAGCGCGAGGAGGATCACTGAAGCTTTCTTT. Its protein is CASSARRITEAFF.

This clone was observed a single time. The gene calls are TRBV2 and TRBJ1-2; 8 nucleotides align to TRBD1. V was clipped by 4 bases and J by 9 bases; unmatched bases: 10. CDR1 is SNHLY and CDR2 is FYNNEI in the germline V gene. The CDR3 is 14 residues long. CDR3 DNA sequence: TGTGCCAGCAGTGGTCCAGGGGGCGAATTCAGCTACACCTTC. Translation: CASSGPGGEFSYTF.

The chain employs TRBV7-6 and TRBJ2-3; no clear D gene. In germline, CDR1 is SGHVS, CDR2 FNYEAQ. V was clipped by 2 bases and J by 0 bases, with 12 bases between them. The CDR3 has 16 residues. The CDR3 sequence is CASSLTELTSTDTQYF. The CDR3 DNA reads TGTGCCAGCAGCTTAACGGAACTAACTAGCACAGATACGCAGTATTTT. The complete variable domain, with remaining parts taken from reference TRBV7-6 and TRBJ2-3, reads GAGVSQSPRYKVTKRGQDVALRCDPISGHVSLYWYRQALGQGPEFLTYFNYEAQQDKSGLPNDRFSAERPEGSISTLTIQRTEQRDSAMYRCASSLTELTSTDTQYFGPGTRLTVL.

The V and J genes are TRBV28 and TRBJ2-3; a possible D gene is TRBD2 (6 bases). This CDR3 contains 16 residues. Per germline, CDR1 MDHEN and CDR2 SYDVKM. V was clipped by 5 bases and J by 1 base, with 16 bases between them. CDR3 sequence: CASSPPHGRGTDTQYF. The CDR3 coding sequence is TGTGCCAGCAGTCCCCCCCACGGGAGAGGCACAGATACGCAGTATTTT.

This chain joins TRBV5-6 and TRBJ1-1; 7 nucleotides align to TRBD1. With V trimmed by 4 bases and J by 7 bases, 7 bases remained unmatched. The CDR3 is 13 residues long. Germline V lookup: CDR1 SGHDT, CDR2 YYEEEE. The DNA for the CDR3 is TGTGCCAGCAGCGCCGGCAGGGGGGATGAAGCTTTCTTT. It specifies CASSAGRGDEAFF.

V is TRBV7-9 and J is TRBJ2-7; D call uncertain. V lost 5 bases and J 5 bases, leaving 19 bases between the germline ends. This CDR3 region has 15 residues. CDR1 is SEHNR and CDR2 is FQNEAQ in the germline V gene (reference sequence). CDR3 residues: CASSPRRSPRDEQYF. DNA for the CDR3: TGTGCCAGCAGCCCAAGAAGGAGCCCTCGGGACGAGCAGTACTTC. Filled out from reference TRBV7-9 and TRBJ2-7, the complete variable domain reads DTGVSQNPRHKITKRGQNVTFRCDPISEHNRLYWYRQTLGQGPEFLTYFQNEAQLEKSRLLSDRFSAERPKGSFSTLEIQRTEQGDSAMYLCASSPRRSPRDEQYFGPGTRLTVT.

V and J are TRBV28 and TRBJ2-7; 12 bases agree with TRBD2. Germline lookup yields CDR1 MDHEN and CDR2 SYDVKM. The CDR3 runs to 15 residues. Trimming cost V 2 bases and J 4 bases; bases outside gene matches: 3. The CDR3 nucleotides read TGTGCCAGCAGTTTAACTAGCGGGAGGAAGTACGAGCAGTACTTC. Protein sequence: CASSLTSGRKYEQYF.

The chain couples TRBV4-1 to TRBJ2-6, with D perhaps TRBD1 (5 bases). V lost 2 bases to trimming and J lost 1 base, with 9 bases between them. Germline lookup yields CDR1 MGHRA and CDR2 YSYEKL. The CDR3 has 16 residues. CDR3 coding DNA: TGCGCCAGCAGCCAAACCCGACAGTCTGGGGCCAACGTCCTGACTTTC. Translated: CASSQTRQSGANVLTF.

V and J are TRBV2 and TRBJ2-2, with D possibly being TRBD2 (6 bases). The CDR3 contains 16 residues. Trimming pared 7 bases from V and 0 bases from J, leaving 15 bases between. Germline lookup yields CDR1 SNHLY and CDR2 FYNNEI. The CDR3 DNA sequence: TGTGCCAGCATGATTGACGGGGGTTCGAACACCGGGGAGCTGTTTTTT. Translation gives CASMIDGGSNTGELFF.

The chain couples TRBV9 to TRBJ2-5; 8 positions match TRBD2. The CDR3 totals 18 residues. Germline V lookup: CDR1 SGDLS, CDR2 YYNGEE. The J segment lost 1 base and the V segment lost 4 bases, leaving 15 bases of the junction unmatched. CDR3 sequence reads: CASSPGGAGPGPQETQYF. DNA of the CDR3: TGTGCCAGCAGCCCCGGGGGGGCAGGGCCCGGGCCCCAAGAGACCCAGTACTTC.

The rearrangement uses TRBV10-2 and TRBJ2-7; 7 bases agree with TRBD1. The CDR3 runs to 16 residues. The germline V gene has CDR1 WSHSY and CDR2 SAAADI. J gave up 4 bases and V 6 bases, and 15 bases lay outside the gene matches. The CDR3 DNA reads TGCGCCAGCAGCCGAGGGGGCTCCGTAGAGCGTTACGAGCAGTACTTC. Protein product: CASSRGGSVERYEQYF.

The rearrangement joins TRBV29-1 to TRBJ2-3; 14 bases fit TRBD2. CDR1 and CDR2 from the germline V gene are SQVTM and ANQGSEA. The trim removed 6 bases at V and 7 bases at J, leaving 12 bases unmatched. This CDR3 contains 16 residues. This chain's CDR3 is CSVDGLAGGSQYTQYF. The CDR3 bases are TGCAGCGTAGACGGACTAGCGGGAGGATCCCAGTATACGCAGTATTTT.

This clone was recorded only once. The J gene is TRBJ2-3, the V gene TRBV5-1; tentative D call: TRBD2 (5 bases). Looked up from germline, CDR1 is SGHRS and CDR2 is YFSETQ. V was trimmed by 2 bases and J by 0 bases, leaving 10 bases between them. The CDR3 loop spans 15 amino acids. DNA of the CDR3: TGCGCCAGCAGCTTTAGGGAGAGAAGCACAGATACGCAGTATTTT. Amino acids: CASSFRERSTDTQYF.

The genes are TRBV27 and TRBJ1-1; TRBD1 matches 8 bases. The CDR3 covers 16 residues. CDR1 and CDR2 from the germline V gene are MNHEY and SMNVEV (reference sequence). The V gene end was trimmed by 6 bases and the J gene end by 1 base; junction bases not matched to a gene: 10. CDR3 amino acids: CASRRSGGVKNTEAFF. CDR3 nucleotides: TGTGCCAGCAGACGCTCAGGGGGCGTTAAGAACACTGAAGCTTTCTTT.

The genes are TRBV7-2 and TRBJ2-7; 11 nucleotides align to TRBD2. V lost 1 base and J lost 5; bases outside the gene matches: 7. The V gene's germline CDR1 is SGHTA and CDR2 FQGNSA. CDR3 length: 16 residues. CDR3 sequence: CASSLGTSGRIDEQYF. As DNA, the CDR3 is TGTGCCAGCAGCTTAGGGACTAGCGGGCGAATCGACGAGCAGTACTTC.

This clone was observed a single time. This chain links TRBV25-1 with TRBJ1-1; D call uncertain. V lost 3 bases to trimming and J lost 1 base, with 9 bases between them. CDR1 and CDR2 from the germline V gene are MGHDK and SYGVNS. This CDR3 contains 14 residues. The CDR3 here is CASSENAANTEAFF. As DNA, the CDR3 is TGTGCCAGCAGTGAGAATGCGGCGAACACTGAAGCTTTCTTT.

This clone was observed a single time. This chain joins TRBV18 and TRBJ2-7; the D gene is possibly TRBD2 (5 bases). Trimming shortened V by 3 bases and J by 5 bases, and 14 bases separated the two germline ends. CDR1 KGHSH and CDR2 LQKENI come from the germline V gene. The CDR3 has 14 amino acids. CDR3 protein: CASSPQSSGNEQYF. The CDR3 nucleotides read TGTGCCAGCTCACCCCAGTCCTCCGGGAACGAGCAGTACTTC. The entire variable domain, with the rest obtained from reference TRBV18 and TRBJ2-7, is as follows: NAGVMQNPRHLVRRRGQEARLRCSPMKGHSHVYWYRQLPEEGLKFMVYLQKENIIDESGMPKERFSAEFPKEGPSILRIQQVVRGDSAAYFCASSPQSSGNEQYFGPGTRLTVT.

This rearrangement joins TRBV18 to TRBJ2-7; 9 bases line up with TRBD2. V lost 6 bases to trimming and J lost 6 bases; unmatched junction nucleotides: 15. This CDR3 comprises 16 residues. From germline, CDR1 is KGHSH and CDR2 LQKENI. The CDR3 nucleotides are TGTGCCAGCTCCCCTCAATTGTCTAGCGGGATGGGCGAGCAGTACTTC. It translates to CASSPQLSSGMGEQYF. Full variable domain (outside the CDR3, taken from reference TRBV18 and TRBJ2-7): NAGVMQNPRHLVRRRGQEARLRCSPMKGHSHVYWYRQLPEEGLKFMVYLQKENIIDESGMPKERFSAEFPKEGPSILRIQQVVRGDSAAYFCASSPQLSSGMGEQYFGPGTRLTVT.

The V and J genes are TRBV4-2 and TRBJ1-6; unclear D gene. Germline CDR1 and CDR2: LGHNA and YNFKEQ. The V gene lost 0 bases and the J gene lost 0 bases, with 6 bases spanning the gap. This CDR3 spans 16 amino acids. The CDR3 sequence is CASSQDIRSYNSPLHF. The CDR3 nucleotides are TGTGCCAGCAGCCAAGATATCCGCTCCTATAATTCACCCCTCCACTTT.

This clone showed up just once. The CDR3 loop reads CASSSASAGGQETQYF. In DNA, the CDR3 is TGTGCCAGCAGTTCAGCCTCGGCGGGAGGGCAGGAGACCCAGTACTTC. The genes are TRBV28 and TRBJ2-5; 9 bases match TRBD2. Germline loops: CDR1 MDHEN, CDR2 SYDVKM. J was trimmed by 5 bases and V by 4 bases; bases with no gene match: 11. CDR3 size: 16 residues.

This chain links TRBV15 with TRBJ1-5; D might be TRBD1 (5 bases). CDR1 is LNHNV and CDR2 is YYDKDF in the germline V gene (reference sequence). The CDR3 contains 15 residues. With 0 bases removed from V and 1 base from J, the gap between germline ends came to 7 bases. The CDR3, as DNA: TGTGCCACCAGCAGAGACAGGGTCAGCAATCAGCCCCAGCATTTT. This encodes CATSRDRVSNQPQHF.

The chain links TRBV6-6 to TRBJ2-1; the D is unclear. Trimming shortened V by 3 bases and J by 6 bases, and 9 bases separated the two germline ends. Germline V CDR1 and CDR2: MNHNY, SVGAGI (reference sequence). The CDR3 runs 13 residues. Written as DNA, the CDR3 is TGTGCCAGCAGTTATAATAGTCGCAATGAGCAGTTCTTC. Encoded protein: CASSYNSRNEQFF.

The V gene is TRBV11-2, the J gene TRBJ2-3, with 15 positions matching TRBD2. Germline loops: CDR1 SGHAT, CDR2 FQNNGV. V dropped 3 bases and J dropped 3; count of bases not matched to a gene: 1. The CDR3 is 16 amino acids. CDR3 loop: CASSLGTSGRTDTQYF. The CDR3 nucleotides read TGTGCCAGCAGCTTGGGGACTAGCGGGAGGACAGATACGCAGTATTTT.

This clone occurred a few times. The J gene is TRBJ1-1, the V gene TRBV30; D unclear. Per the germline V gene, CDR1 is GTSNPN and CDR2 is SVGIG (reference sequence). The CDR3 sequence is 14 residues long. The V and J ends lost 6 bases and 2 bases respectively, with 16 bases between them. The CDR3 region has the DNA TGTGCCTGTACAGCCTTATCGGGAAACACTGAAGCTTTCTTT. Its translation is CACTALSGNTEAFF.

The chain links TRBV9 to TRBJ2-2; D uncertain. Germline values: CDR1 SGDLS, CDR2 YYNGEE. The CDR3 covers 14 residues. Deletions cut 0 bases from V and 6 bases from J, with 9 bases between. The CDR3 is CASSVVENAGELFF. The CDR3 DNA sequence: TGTGCCAGCAGCGTAGTAGAGAATGCCGGGGAGCTGTTTTTT.

This chain joins TRBV6-4 and TRBJ1-2; D gene unclear. The CDR3 runs to 13 residues. Germline assignment: CDR1 MRHNA and CDR2 SNTAGT. V gave up 3 bases and J gave up 7 bases, with 12 bases separating them. The CDR3 loop is CASSDFRGGGYTF. CDR3 in DNA: TGTGCCAGCAGTGATTTTCGGGGAGGTGGCTACACCTTC.

J is TRBJ2-1 and V is TRBV4-1; 10 nucleotides match TRBD2. Unmatched junction bases numbered 9, after V lost 0 bases and J lost 4 bases. This CDR3 comprises 18 residues. Per germline, CDR1 MGHRA and CDR2 YSYEKL. CDR3 nucleotide sequence: TGCGCCAGCAGCCAAGATCTGCCGGGGACTAGCGTATACAATGAGCAGTTCTTC. Translated: CASSQDLPGTSVYNEQFF.

The chain links TRBV9 to TRBJ1-1; 7 nucleotides match TRBD1. Trimming took 4 bases from V and 1 from J; bases not matched to a gene: 7. Germline V CDR1 and CDR2: SGDLS, YYNGEE. The CDR3 has 15 residues. CDR3 in DNA: TGTGCCAGCAGCTACACCGGGACAGAGAACACTGAAGCTTTCTTT. Encoded protein: CASSYTGTENTEAFF.

A few counts support this clone. CDR3 DNA: TGCGCCAGCAGTGATGGGACTCCATCCTACGAGCAGTACTTC. Its protein product is CASSDGTPSYEQYF. The gene calls are TRBV10-2 and TRBJ2-7; tentatively, D is TRBD2 (6 bases). Deletions cut 3 bases from V and 1 base from J, with 10 bases between. Germline V lookup: CDR1 WSHSY, CDR2 SAAADI. The CDR3 contains 14 residues.